This T cell receptor (beta chain) was sequenced for a study of shared clonotypes between healthy human individuals. Looking at the study overall: The donor group consisted of two women and three men, aged 18 to 49.

Donors were Caucasian adults residing in Nashville, Tennessee, USA. A split of CD4+ cells into CD45RA+ naive and CD45RA-negative memory subsets was performed. Measured with immunoSEQ multiplex PCR; TCRdb has only the in-frame clones, and not every one. The table records about 1.1 million clones, around 78% of them present only once. The length of the CDR3 is 16 residues. The germline V gene encodes CDR1 SEHNR and CDR2 FQNEAQ (reference sequence). V dropped 3 bases and J dropped 4 bases, with 19 bases sitting between them. Specimen: memory CD4+ T cells from PBMCs. The subset: CD45RA-negative fraction. The sequence derives from a young man in good health. Some clones in this sample may be carry-over from other donors' samples. This chain connects TRBV7-9 to TRBJ2-7; D is unclear. The CDR3 nucleotides read TGTGCCAGCAGCTTTAGTCGGAACTCTCTGTCGTACGAGCAGTACTTC. Amino acid sequence: CASSFSRNSLSYEQYF.